The 27 T cell receptor beta chains presented below share a single source sample, sequenced in a study of T cell clonality in common variable immunodeficiency. Some clones are missing from TCRdb's copy, which holds only in-frame ones; the method was immunoSEQ multiplex PCR. Listed for the sample are 50,000 to 60,000 clones, none seen a single time. Sequencing was performed on peripheral blood mononuclear cells. These receptors were obtained from a person aged 18 to 75 in good health.

This clone was detected ten times or more. The read falls 3 residues short of the CDR3 end, and the missing part is taken from the germline J gene. The genes are TRBV20-1 and TRBJ2-3, with 7 bases that match TRBD2. Germline lookup yields CDR1 DFQATT and CDR2 SNEGSKA (reference sequence). This CDR3 comprises 15 residues. Germline trimming cut 5 bases from V and 4 bases from J; bases unmatched to any gene: 12. The CDR3 bases that were read are TGCAGTGCTTCCACGGTTCGGGGGGACGCAGATACG. Translated: CSASTVRGDADT. The full CDR3 is CSASTVRGDADTQYF.

This clone has a handful of counts. Read sequence stops 3 residues before the CDR3 end, and the germline J gene provides the missing end. The chain carries TRBV7-3 and TRBJ1-2, with 10 bases lining up with TRBD1. The junction had 9 bases not matched to a gene; V was cut back by 4 bases and J by 4 bases. The V gene's germline CDR1 is SGHTA and CDR2 FQGTGA. The CDR3 contains 16 residues. The covered CDR3 bases are TGTGCCAGCAGCTCCCGACCGGGACAGGGGATCTATGGC. This translates into CASSSRPGQGIYG. The whole CDR3 sequence is CASSSRPGQGIYGYTF.

This clone was seen repeatedly, ten times or more. The read halts 3 residues ahead of the CDR3 end, with the missing end drawn from the germline J gene. The chain recombines TRBV9 with TRBJ2-7, with D uncertain. The CDR3 totals 14 residues. Germline V gene data show CDR1 as SGDLS and CDR2 as YYNGEE. V was clipped by 1 base and J by 1 base, with 9 bases between them. CDR3 DNA, as far as it was read: TGTGCCAGCAGCGTATCCCCAGAATCCTACGAG. It encodes CASSVSPESYE. The whole CDR3 region reads CASSVSPESYEQYF.

Comment on this clone: Sequencing ends 3 residues short of the CDR3 end; the germline J gene provides the rest. The J gene is TRBJ2-3, the V gene TRBV2; perhaps TRBD1 as D (6 bases). The CDR3 is made up of 15 amino acids. Per germline, CDR1 SNHLY and CDR2 FYNNEI. CDR3 in amino acids: CASSGNRASNQPQYF. The sequenced part of the CDR3 DNA is TGTGCCAGCAGTGGTAACAGGGCTAGCAATCAGCCG.

This clone was observed a handful of times. From the germline J gene comes the end of the CDR3, since the read stops 3 residues before it. The chain is built from TRBV6-2 or TRBV6-3 and TRBJ1-2; D not certain. This CDR3 spans 17 amino acids. Germline CDR1 and CDR2: MNHEY and SVGEGT. The sequenced CDR3 bases are TGTGCCAGCAGTCCTAATACTAGCGGGAGGGCCGACTACGAC. Protein product: CASSPNTSGRADYD. Given in full, the CDR3 is CASSPNTSGRADYDYTF.

This clone has at least ten counts. The DNA ends 3 residues before the CDR3 does, and the rest of the CDR3 is filled in from the germline J gene. The V and J genes are TRBV20-1 and TRBJ2-7, with TRBD2 matching over 11 bases. The CDR3 has 15 amino acids. V trimming: 3 bases; J trimming: 3 bases; junction bases outside the gene matches: 7. The germline V gene encodes CDR1 DFQATT and CDR2 SNEGSKA (reference sequence). The CDR3 sequence is CSARAGTSGSYEQYF. The DNA read from the CDR3 is TGCAGTGCTAGGGCGGGGACTAGCGGAAGCTACGAG.

This clone was observed at least ten times. The read ends 3 residues before the CDR3 terminus; that terminus is restored from the germline J gene. The V call is TRBV7-2, the J call TRBJ2-7; possible D gene TRBD2, 6 bases. The CDR3 contains 15 residues. Per the germline V gene, CDR1 is SGHTA and CDR2 is FQGNSA. V shed 4 bases and J shed 2 bases, with 15 bases lying between them. CDR3 sequence: CASSSYGGETYEQYF. The sequenced CDR3 bases are TGTGCCAGCAGCTCCTATGGCGGGGAAACCTACGAG. The full variable domain, with the rest looked up from reference TRBV7-2 and TRBJ2-7, is GAGVSQSPSNKVTEKGKDVELRCDPISGHTALYWYRQSLGQGLEFLIYFQGNSAPDKSGLPSDRFSAERTGGSVSTLTIQRTQQEDSAVYLCASSSYGGETYEQYFGPGTRLTVT.

In its sample, this clone was seen many times. Coverage ceases 3 residues before the CDR3 finishes, and the germline J gene fills in the end. This chain connects TRBV13 to TRBJ2-3; the match to TRBD2 covers 9 bases. Per germline, CDR1 PRHDT and CDR2 FYEKMQ (reference sequence). V lost 5 bases and J lost 2; bases outside the gene matches: 11. The CDR3 sequence is 17 residues long. The CDR3 bases that were read are TGTGCCAGCAGCCCCACCTTAGCGGGAGACAACACAGATACG. This encodes CASSPTLAGDNTDT. The whole CDR3 region reads CASSPTLAGDNTDTQYF.

A note on this clone: The read finishes 3 residues shy of the CDR3 end, and the germline J gene is used to complete it. This sequence joins TRBV5-1 and TRBJ1-4; 7 positions match TRBD1. V was pared by 4 bases and J by 7 bases, with 16 bases of the junction left unmatched. Germline V gene data show CDR1 as SGHRS and CDR2 as YFSETQ. The CDR3 is 17 amino acids. Incomplete CDR3 DNA: TGCGCCAGCAGCGTCCGGGACAGTGGGCCCCCGGGTGAAAAA. This sequence encodes CASSVRDSGPPGEK. The entire CDR3 is CASSVRDSGPPGEKLFF.

This clone was found many times. The read ends 3 residues before the CDR3 terminus; that terminus is restored from the germline J gene. The rearrangement links TRBV7-9 to TRBJ2-1; D is perhaps TRBD1 (5 bases). V was pared by 2 bases and J by 6 bases, with 14 bases between. The CDR3 loop spans 15 amino acids. The germline V gene encodes CDR1 SEHNR and CDR2 FQNEAQ (reference sequence). The CDR3 spells CASSLLGDPTNEQFF. The covered CDR3 bases are TGTGCCAGCAGCTTATTAGGGGATCCTACCAATGAG.

This clone was found a few times. The read ends 3 residues early relative to the CDR3; the germline J gene fills the gap. The J gene is TRBJ1-5, the V gene TRBV6-1; D is undetermined. Deletions cut 1 base from V and 5 bases from J, with 6 bases between. CDR1 is MNHNS, CDR2 SASEGT, per germline. The CDR3 runs to 13 residues. CDR3 bases read: TGTGCCAGCAGTGAAGTTCTAGATCAGCCC. Its protein is CASSEVLDQP. The CDR3, in full, reads CASSEVLDQPQHF.

This clone was detected many times. Coverage ceases 3 residues before the CDR3 finishes, and the germline J gene fills in the end. The chain couples TRBV10-1 to TRBJ2-3, with TRBD1 identical over 7 bases. Germline V gene lookup returns CDR1 WNHNN and CDR2 SYGVQD (reference sequence). The CDR3 loop spans 16 amino acids. V shed 5 bases, J shed 5 bases, and the junction held 13 bases outside the gene matches. The CDR3 bases that were read are TGCGCCAGCAGTACCCGCCGGGACAGTGTTAAAGATACG. Translating gives CASSTRRDSVKDT. The entire CDR3 sequence reads CASSTRRDSVKDTQYF.

This clone came up many times. Sequencing ends 3 residues short of the CDR3 end; the germline J gene provides the rest. The rearrangement uses TRBV14 and TRBJ2-7, with D uncertain. The CDR3 totals 13 residues. Germline loops: CDR1 SGHDN, CDR2 FVKESK. Trimming cost V 1 base and J 5 bases, with 9 bases left between them. CDR3: CASSQVVVNEQYF. CDR3 DNA, as far as it was read: TGTGCCAGCAGCCAAGTAGTGGTGAACGAG.

The CDR3 here is CASSLRGLGETQYF. The covered CDR3 bases are TGTGCCAGCAGCTTAAGGGGGCTCGGAGAGACC. This chain joins TRBV13 and TRBJ2-5, with 7 bases aligning to TRBD1. The read gets to within 3 residues of the CDR3 end, and the germline J gene fills in the rest. CDR1 PRHDT and CDR2 FYEKMQ come from the germline V gene (reference sequence). The CDR3 is 14 amino acids. J gave up 4 bases and V 2 bases, and 4 bases lay outside the gene matches.

In its sample, this clone was seen many times. The CDR3 goes on 3 residues after the read ends, and that part is filled in from the germline J gene. The rearrangement uses TRBV19 and TRBJ2-3; 9 nucleotides agree with TRBD1. The germline CDR1 and CDR2 sequences are LNHDA and SQIVND (reference sequence). Losses at the gene ends were 0 bases for V and 2 bases for J; bases not matched to a gene: 3. The CDR3 is 16 residues long. The CDR3 here is CASSIDHRGPTDTQYF. CDR3 bases read: TGTGCCAGTAGTATAGATCACAGGGGGCCCACAGATACG.

This clone was picked up a small number of times. Incomplete CDR3 DNA: TGTGCCAGCACCTCGGCGGGGAGGTATGGC. Encoded protein: CASTSAGRYG. The complete CDR3 protein is CASTSAGRYGYTF. The rearrangement links TRBV7-9 to TRBJ1-2; D unclear. The read falls 3 residues short of the CDR3 end, and the missing part is taken from the germline J gene. Germline CDR1 reads SEHNR; CDR2 reads FQNEAQ (reference sequence). The CDR3 consists of 13 residues. Trimming shortened V by 7 bases and J by 5 bases, and 14 bases separated the two germline ends.

In this sample, this clone turned up many times. The read halts 3 residues ahead of the CDR3 end, with the missing end drawn from the germline J gene. The chain carries TRBV10-3 and TRBJ1-2, with D possibly TRBD1 on 5 matching bases. The CDR3 length is 17 residues. Trimming shortened V by 3 bases and J by 0 bases, and 17 bases separated the two germline ends. The germline CDR1 and CDR2 sequences are ENHRY and SYGVKD. The CDR3 protein is CAISDPGQGRSNYGYTF. Partial CDR3 DNA: TGTGCCATCAGTGATCCCGGCCAGGGAAGATCTAACTATGGC.

This clone was observed at least ten times. The read falls 3 residues short of the CDR3 end, and the missing part is taken from the germline J gene. The rearrangement joins TRBV19 to TRBJ2-5; D possibly corresponds to TRBD2 (6 bases). Trimming removed 6 bases from V and 2 bases from J, with 16 bases in between. CDR3 length: 15 residues. Germline CDR1 LNHDA, CDR2 SQIVND (reference sequence). CDR3 DNA (partial): TGTGCCAGTAGCCCACAGCGGGCTACTCAAGAGACC. Translating it yields CASSPQRATQET. The full CDR3 reads CASSPQRATQETQYF. The full variable domain, with the rest looked up from reference TRBV19 and TRBJ2-5, is DGGITQSPKYLFRKEGQNVTLSCEQNLNHDAMYWYRQDPGQGLRLIYYSQIVNDFQKGDIAEGYSVSREKKESFPLTVTSAQKNPTAFYLCASSPQRATQETQYFGPGTRLLVL.

This clone was seen at least ten times. The read halts 3 residues ahead of the CDR3 end, with the missing end drawn from the germline J gene. The chain employs TRBV4-1 and TRBJ2-7; 9 bases line up with TRBD1. The germline V gene encodes CDR1 MGHRA and CDR2 YSYEKL. CDR3 length: 15 residues. J lost 3 bases, V lost 3 bases, and 6 bases had no gene match. The CDR3 sequence is CASSQFPGQGYEQYF. CDR3 DNA (partial): TGCGCCAGCAGCCAGTTTCCGGGACAGGGCTACGAG.

This clone was counted many times. The chain's CDR3 is CASSSGTGGMFYGYTF. The sequenced part of the CDR3 DNA is TGTGCCAGCAGCTCGGGGACAGGAGGAATGTTCTATGGC. The chain joins TRBV5-4 to TRBJ1-2; 8 nucleotides agree with TRBD1. From the germline J gene comes the end of the CDR3, since the read stops 3 residues before it. The CDR3 has 16 amino acids. Germline trimming cut 3 bases from V and 4 bases from J; bases unmatched to any gene: 11. Germline assignment: CDR1 SGHNT and CDR2 YYREEE (reference sequence).

The table lists this clone with many counts. The CDR3 goes on 3 residues after the read ends, and that part is filled in from the germline J gene. The genes are TRBV18 and TRBJ1-1; D perhaps matches TRBD1 (5 bases). The germline V and J ends were trimmed by 1 base and 0 bases, with 12 bases remaining between them. The CDR3 is 16 residues long. CDR1 is KGHSH, CDR2 LQKENI, per germline. The sequenced part of the CDR3 DNA is TGTGCCAGCTCACCACTCGACAGTCCTATGAACACTGAA. Translated: CASSPLDSPMNTE. The whole CDR3 protein is CASSPLDSPMNTEAFF.

This clone was found many times. Read coverage stops 3 residues before the CDR3 terminus; the germline J gene supplies the remainder. The chain combines TRBV2 with TRBJ2-6; 7 bases fit TRBD1. The germline V gene encodes CDR1 SNHLY and CDR2 FYNNEI. The CDR3 has 17 residues. V lost 3 bases, J lost 3 bases, and 8 bases stayed unmatched. The CDR3 sequence is CASSDFLGGGGANVLTF. The sequenced CDR3 bases are TGTGCCAGCAGTGATTTCTTAGGGGGCGGTGGGGCCAACGTC.

This clone was counted at least ten times. From the germline J gene comes the end of the CDR3, since the read stops 3 residues before it. The chain employs TRBV6-4 and TRBJ1-2; D gene ambiguous. The CDR3 covers 14 residues. Germline CDR1 is MRHNA and CDR2 is SNTAGT. Incomplete CDR3 DNA: TGTGCCAGCAGTGACTCGAGTTCCCTAGAGGGC. Protein sequence: CASSDSSSLEG. The CDR3 in full is CASSDSSSLEGYTF.

The table lists this clone with many counts. The read terminates 3 residues before the CDR3 end, so the remaining end is supplied by the germline J gene. This chain uses TRBV6-1 with TRBJ2-2, with D possibly matching TRBD2 (7 bases). V lost 0 bases and J 5 bases, leaving 13 bases between the germline ends. Per the germline V gene, CDR1 is MNHNS and CDR2 is SASEGT. The CDR3 spans 16 residues. The CDR3 spells CASSEAGGAWTGELFF. CDR3 DNA (partial): TGTGCCAGCAGTGAAGCGGGGGGGGCATGGACCGGGGAG.

A word on this clone: The CDR3 end is not reached by the read, which stops 3 residues before it; the germline J gene fills it in. V gene TRBV6-2 or TRBV6-3 combines with J gene TRBJ1-2, with TRBD1 matching over 9 bases. Germline V lookup: CDR1 MNHEY, CDR2 SVGEGT. The CDR3 extends over 16 amino acids. J lost 4 bases, V lost 6 bases, and 12 bases had no gene match. The DNA read from the CDR3 is TGTGCCAGCAGCTCCTGGACAGGGGATTTTGGCTATGGC. Translation gives CASSSWTGDFGYG. The full CDR3 is CASSSWTGDFGYGYTF.

In this sample, this clone turned up a few times. The read ends 3 residues early relative to the CDR3; the germline J gene fills the gap. This chain connects TRBV18 to TRBJ1-1, with 7 bases matching TRBD1. CDR3 length equals 15 residues. Germline assignment: CDR1 KGHSH and CDR2 LQKENI. The chain's CDR3 is CASSPGAGGIATAFF. The sequenced part of the CDR3 DNA is TGTGCCAGCTCACCAGGGGCAGGGGGAATCGCGACC.

This clone occurred many times. The read terminates 3 residues ahead of where the CDR3 ends, so the germline J gene completes it. V and J are TRBV20-1 and TRBJ1-5; a weak D match, TRBD1 (5 bases). CDR3 length: 15 residues. The V gene lost 5 bases and the J gene lost 5 bases, with 19 bases spanning the gap. Germline assignment: CDR1 DFQATT and CDR2 SNEGSKA (reference sequence). The part of the CDR3 DNA that was read is TGCAGTGCTCGATCGGGACTCCCGGACGATCAGCCC. It specifies CSARSGLPDDQP. The entire CDR3 sequence reads CSARSGLPDDQPQHF.